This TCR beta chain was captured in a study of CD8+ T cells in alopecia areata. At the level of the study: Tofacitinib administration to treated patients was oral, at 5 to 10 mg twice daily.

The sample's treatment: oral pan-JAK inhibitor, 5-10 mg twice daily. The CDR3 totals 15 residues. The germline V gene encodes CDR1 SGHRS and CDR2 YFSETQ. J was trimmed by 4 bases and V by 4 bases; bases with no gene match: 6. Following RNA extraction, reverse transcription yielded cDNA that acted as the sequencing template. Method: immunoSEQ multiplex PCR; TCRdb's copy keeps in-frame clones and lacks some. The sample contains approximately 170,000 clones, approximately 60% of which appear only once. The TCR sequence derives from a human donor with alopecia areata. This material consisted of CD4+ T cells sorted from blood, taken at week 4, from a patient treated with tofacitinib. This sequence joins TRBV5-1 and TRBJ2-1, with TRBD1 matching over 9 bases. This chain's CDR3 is CASSVTGGSYNEQFF. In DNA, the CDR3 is TGCGCCAGCAGCGTGACAGGGGGGAGTTACAATGAGCAGTTCTTC.